This is a list of T cell receptor beta chains from one sample in a study of shared clonotypes between healthy human individuals. Sequenced by immunoSEQ multiplex PCR; TCRdb stores in-frame clones only, minus some. The top ten hold roughly 1.7% of the sample, which has hundreds of thousands of clones, approximately 79% seen once. Sequenced material: memory CD4+ T cells sorted from blood. These receptors all stem from a woman younger than 45 in good health. Both conserved end residues are part of each CDR3. A D gene is named only where the DNA matches it firmly. Size is stated for part of the rows, as once, few or many counts, or as a class when the clone is expanded.

v_gene: TRBV25-1; d_gene: TRBD2; abundance: -; j_gene: TRBJ2-1; CDR3aa: CASIAGGPDEQFF; CDR3nt: TGTGCCAGCATAGCGGGAGGTCCCGATGAGCAGTTCTTC
v_gene: TRBV5-1; d_gene: TRBD1; abundance: -; j_gene: TRBJ2-7; CDR3aa: CASSPRQGARDEQYF; CDR3nt: TGCGCCAGCAGCCCCCGACAGGGGGCGCGGGACGAGCAGTACTTC
v_gene: TRBV28; d_gene: -; abundance: few; j_gene: TRBJ1-3; CDR3aa: CASSLRTAAGNTIYF; CDR3nt: TGTGCCAGCAGTTTGAGGACCGCAGCAGGAAACACCATATATTTT
v_gene: TRBV27; d_gene: -; abundance: -; j_gene: TRBJ2-1; CDR3aa: CASSLSGGDTYNEQFF; CDR3nt: TGTGCCAGCAGTTTATCAGGGGGGGACACCTACAATGAGCAGTTCTTC
v_gene: TRBV29-1; d_gene: -; abundance: few; j_gene: TRBJ2-2; CDR3aa: CSVEGYTGELFF; CDR3nt: TGCAGCGTTGAGGGATACACCGGGGAGCTGTTTTTT
v_gene: TRBV28; d_gene: -; abundance: many; j_gene: TRBJ1-2; CDR3aa: CASRVRGVYGYTF; CDR3nt: TGTGCCAGCAGGGTCAGGGGAGTCTATGGCTACACCTTC
v_gene: TRBV2; d_gene: TRBD2; abundance: few; j_gene: TRBJ2-1; CDR3aa: CASRLAGSSYNEQFF; CDR3nt: TGTGCCAGCAGGCTAGCGGGGAGTTCGTACAATGAGCAGTTCTTC
v_gene: TRBV5-1; d_gene: -; abundance: -; j_gene: TRBJ2-3; CDR3aa: CASSLAGGYYNTDTQYF; CDR3nt: TGCGCCAGCAGCTTGGCTGGGGGTTACTACAACACAGATACGCAGTATTTT
v_gene: TRBV4-1; d_gene: -; abundance: -; j_gene: TRBJ2-2; CDR3aa: CASSQLRNKGTGELFF; CDR3nt: TGCGCCAGCAGCCAACTACGGAACAAAGGGACCGGGGAGCTGTTTTTT
v_gene: TRBV2; d_gene: -; abundance: few; j_gene: TRBJ1-4; CDR3aa: CASSDWDWKLFF; CDR3nt: TGTGCCAGCAGTGATTGGGATTGGAAACTGTTTTTT
v_gene: TRBV5-1; d_gene: -; abundance: -; j_gene: TRBJ1-2; CDR3aa: CASSFNGEDGYTF; CDR3nt: TGCGCCAGCAGCTTTAACGGAGAGGATGGCTACACCTTC
v_gene: TRBV9; d_gene: -; abundance: -; j_gene: TRBJ1-1; CDR3aa: CASSVDRTRNTEAFF; CDR3nt: TGTGCCAGCAGCGTAGATAGGACACGGAACACTGAAGCTTTCTTT
v_gene: TRBV10-3; d_gene: -; abundance: -; j_gene: TRBJ1-5; CDR3aa: CAISESRVNQPQHF; CDR3nt: TGTGCCATCAGTGAGTCTCGGGTTAATCAGCCCCAGCATTTT
v_gene: TRBV19; d_gene: TRBD2; abundance: -; j_gene: TRBJ2-5; CDR3aa: CASSIVAAGEEETQYF; CDR3nt: TGTGCCAGTAGTATAGTGGCAGCGGGAGAAGAGGAGACCCAGTACTTC
v_gene: TRBV4-1; d_gene: TRBD1; abundance: -; j_gene: TRBJ2-5; CDR3aa: CASSQVAGRGQGTQYF; CDR3nt: TGCGCCAGCAGCCAAGTTGCAGGCAGGGGGCAAGGGACCCAGTACTTC
v_gene: TRBV6-4; d_gene: TRBD2; abundance: many; j_gene: TRBJ2-2; CDR3aa: CASSEDGRAGELFF; CDR3nt: TGTGCCAGCAGTGAAGACGGGAGGGCCGGGGAGCTGTTTTTT
v_gene: TRBV9; d_gene: TRBD2; abundance: few; j_gene: TRBJ2-2; CDR3aa: CASSVGTSGNTGELFF; CDR3nt: TGTGCCAGCAGCGTAGGGACTAGCGGGAACACCGGGGAGCTGTTTTTT
v_gene: TRBV25-1; d_gene: -; abundance: -; j_gene: TRBJ1-5; CDR3aa: CASSESTNQPQHF; CDR3nt: TGTGCCAGCAGTGAATCCACCAATCAGCCCCAGCATTTT